This T cell receptor (beta chain) was recovered during a study of CD8 T cells in ankylosing spondylitis. Whole-study results and caveats: Fewer than 10 highly homologous variants made up a TCR beta motif that seemed to typify ankylosing spondylitis blood.

MiXCR was run by TCRdb on the 5' RACE reads, yielding one entry per CDR3 protein. The repertoire includes about 390,000 distinct CDR3 sequences, 20% to 25% of them detected once, and roughly 16% sits in the top ten. The CDR3 is 16 residues long. The germline V gene has CDR1 SGHRS and CDR2 YFSETQ. V dropped 3 bases and J dropped 0 bases, with 15 bases sitting between them. This clonotype was counted ten times or more. Its matching antigen is unknown. This TCR was sampled from a male donor with ankylosing spondylitis. Input material: blood, either unsorted or a sorted T cell fraction (not recorded which). V is TRBV5-1 and J is TRBJ1-1; no clear D gene. CDR3 nucleotides: TGCGCCAGCAGCTACCAGTTGCGTGAGATGAACACTGAAGCTTTCTTT. Its protein product is CASSYQLREMNTEAFF.